The rows below give T cell receptor beta chains drawn from one sample of a study of spatial heterogeneity in lung cancer. TCRdb re-derived calls from the 5' RACE reads in MiXCR, one entry per CDR3 protein. This sample has 20,000 to 30,000 distinct CDR3 sequences, with about 4.7% found just once. The specimen was PBMCs, collected at surgery. The receptors come from a male donor with early-stage non-small cell lung cancer. Each CDR3 is given with its conserved first and last residue. D genes are given only for firm matches. Clone sizes are given selectively: once, few, many, or a class where the clone is expanded.

CDR3: CASSYPATEQYF
DNA: TGTGCCAGCAGTTACCCTGCTACCGAGCAGTACTTC
length: 12
J: TRBJ2-7
V: TRBV6-2/TRBV6-3
size: many
D: .

CDR3: CASSLTAAGNTIYF
DNA: TGTGCCAGCAGTTTAACGGCGGCTGGAAACACCATATATTTT
length: 14
J: TRBJ1-3
V: TRBV12-3/TRBV12-4
size: many
D: .

CDR3: CASSPTEGLAGAGNEQFF
DNA: TGTGCCAGCTCACCAACGGAAGGACTAGCGGGGGCCGGGAATGAGCAGTTCTTC
length: 18
J: TRBJ2-1
V: TRBV18
size: many
D: TRBD2

CDR3: CASSTWGQGVGEQYF
DNA: TGTGCCAGCAGCACCTGGGGACAGGGGGTCGGGGAGCAGTACTTC
length: 15
J: TRBJ2-7
V: TRBV7-2
size: many
D: TRBD1

CDR3: CASSFPGQSSYEQYF
DNA: TGTGCCAGCAGTTTTCCGGGACAGAGCTCCTACGAGCAGTACTTC
length: 15
J: TRBJ2-7
V: TRBV6-6
size: many
D: TRBD1

CDR3: CASSQTFGNEQYF
DNA: TGTGCCAGCAGCCAGACGTTCGGGAACGAGCAGTACTTC
length: 13
J: TRBJ2-7
V: TRBV14
size: many
D: .

CDR3: CASRRSAAGNQPQHF
DNA: TGTGCCAGCAGACGGTCAGCAGCGGGCAATCAGCCCCAGCATTTT
length: 15
J: TRBJ1-5
V: TRBV6-2/TRBV6-3
size: few
D: .

CDR3: CASTPAGDYYGYTF
DNA: TGTGCCAGCACCCCAGCAGGGGACTACTATGGCTACACCTTC
length: 14
J: TRBJ1-2
V: TRBV7-2
size: .
D: .

CDR3: CASSPGLAGAANTGELFF
DNA: TGCGCCAGCAGCCCGGGACTAGCGGGAGCTGCGAACACCGGGGAGCTGTTTTTT
length: 18
J: TRBJ2-2
V: TRBV5-1
size: many
D: TRBD2

CDR3: CASSEVSETQYF
DNA: TGTGCCAGCAGTGAAGTTAGCGAGACCCAGTACTTC
length: 12
J: TRBJ2-5
V: TRBV2
size: many
D: .

CDR3: CAWSTPGSGNQPQHF
DNA: TGTGCCTGGAGTACCCCGGGCAGCGGCAATCAGCCCCAGCATTTT
length: 15
J: TRBJ1-5
V: TRBV30
size: few
D: .

CDR3: CASSDVRTYEQYF
DNA: TGTGCCAGCAGTGACGTCAGAACCTACGAGCAGTACTTC
length: 13
J: TRBJ2-7
V: TRBV2
size: many
D: .

CDR3: CASSPPGQQYAEQYF
DNA: TGTGCCAGCTCACCACCGGGGCAGCAATACGCCGAGCAGTACTTC
length: 15
J: TRBJ2-7
V: TRBV18
size: many
D: .

CDR3: CSARTSGSYEQYF
DNA: TGCAGCGCCCGGACTAGCGGGAGCTACGAGCAGTACTTC
length: 13
J: TRBJ2-7
V: TRBV29-1
size: medium-sized
D: TRBD2

CDR3: CASSPRGDGGFNEQFF
DNA: TGTGCCAGCTCACCTCGTGGAGACGGGGGATTCAATGAGCAGTTCTTC
length: 16
J: TRBJ2-1
V: TRBV18
size: many
D: .

CDR3: CASSWAVAETQYF
DNA: TGTGCCAGCAGCTGGGCGGTTGCGGAGACCCAGTACTTC
length: 13
J: TRBJ2-5
V: TRBV7-2
size: many
D: .

CDR3: CSAKTYGDQKETQYF
DNA: TGCAGTGCTAAGACGTATGGGGACCAGAAGGAGACCCAGTACTTC
length: 15
J: TRBJ2-5
V: TRBV20-1
size: many
D: .

CDR3: CASSLRPANYGYTF
DNA: TGTGCCAGCAGTTTACGGCCAGCTAACTATGGCTACACCTTC
length: 14
J: TRBJ1-2
V: TRBV27
size: many
D: .

CDR3: CASSSPANTGELFF
DNA: TGTGCCAGCAGCTCCCCCGCGAACACCGGGGAGCTGTTTTTT
length: 14
J: TRBJ2-2
V: TRBV7-2
size: many
D: .

CDR3: CASRGQGARGYTF
DNA: TGTGCCAGCAGGGGACAGGGGGCGCGTGGCTACACCTTC
length: 13
J: TRBJ1-2
V: TRBV28
size: many
D: TRBD1

CDR3: CSAPAQGGAYEQYF
DNA: TGCAGTGCTCCTGCGCAGGGTGGGGCCTACGAGCAGTACTTC
length: 14
J: TRBJ2-7
V: TRBV20-1
size: many
D: .

CDR3: CASSIRGSSDQPQHF
DNA: TGTGCCAGTAGTATCCGGGGAAGTAGCGATCAGCCCCAGCATTTT
length: 15
J: TRBJ1-5
V: TRBV19
size: many
D: .

CDR3: CASSLARGSGAEAFF
DNA: TGTGCCAGCAGCTTAGCACGAGGGTCGGGGGCTGAAGCTTTCTTT
length: 15
J: TRBJ1-1
V: TRBV7-2
size: many
D: .

CDR3: CASSLGGVNEQYF
DNA: TGTGCCAGCAGCTTAGGCGGGGTCAACGAGCAGTACTTC
length: 13
J: TRBJ2-7
V: TRBV7-2
size: many
D: .

CDR3: CASSRSGSSYNEQFF
DNA: TGTGCCAGCAGCCGAAGCGGGAGCTCCTACAATGAGCAGTTCTTC
length: 15
J: TRBJ2-1
V: TRBV11-2
size: many
D: TRBD2

CDR3: CASSKAGQGVPDTQYF
DNA: TGCGCCAGCAGCAAAGCCGGACAGGGGGTCCCAGATACGCAGTATTTT
length: 16
J: TRBJ2-3
V: TRBV4-3
size: many
D: TRBD1

CDR3: CASRRRGYSTDTQYF
DNA: TGTGCCAGCAGAAGGCGCGGGTATAGCACAGATACGCAGTATTTT
length: 15
J: TRBJ2-3
V: TRBV6-2/TRBV6-3
size: many
D: .

CDR3: CASSPTGRSYEQYF
DNA: TGTGCCAGCAGTCCGACAGGTCGCTCCTACGAGCAGTACTTC
length: 14
J: TRBJ2-7
V: TRBV28
size: medium-sized
D: .

CDR3: CASGVGDSPLHF
DNA: TGTGCCAGCGGGGTAGGGGATTCACCCCTCCACTTT
length: 12
J: TRBJ1-6
V: TRBV18
size: many
D: .

CDR3: CASNRQEGEKLFF
DNA: TGTGCCAGCAACCGACAGGAGGGAGAAAAACTGTTTTTT
length: 13
J: TRBJ1-4
V: TRBV9
size: many
D: .

CDR3: CASSFTANTEAFF
DNA: TGTGCCAGCAGTTTTACAGCAAACACTGAAGCTTTCTTT
length: 13
J: TRBJ1-1
V: TRBV6-6
size: many
D: .

CDR3: CASSYSRYWQPETQYF
DNA: TGTGCCAGCAGTTACTCGAGATACTGGCAGCCAGAGACCCAGTACTTC
length: 16
J: TRBJ2-5
V: TRBV6-7
size: many
D: .

CDR3: CASSLIPGELFF
DNA: TGTGCCAGCAGCTTGATCCCCGGGGAGCTGTTTTTT
length: 12
J: TRBJ2-2
V: TRBV11-2
size: many
D: .

CDR3: CASSSGQGYGYTF
DNA: TGTGCCAGCAGCTCAGGACAGGGTTATGGCTACACCTTC
length: 13
J: TRBJ1-2
V: TRBV7-2
size: many
D: TRBD1

CDR3: CASSDGTHTEAFF
DNA: TGTGCCAGCAGTGACGGGACGCACACTGAAGCTTTCTTT
length: 13
J: TRBJ1-1
V: TRBV6-5
size: many
D: .

CDR3: CASSLGLADFGTQYF
DNA: TGTGCCAGCAGCTTAGGACTAGCCGACTTCGGTACGCAGTATTTT
length: 15
J: TRBJ2-3
V: TRBV7-2
size: many
D: TRBD2

CDR3: CASSLQRLQGNYNSPLHF
DNA: TGTGCCAGCAGTTTACAAAGACTCCAGGGGAATTATAATTCACCCCTCCACTTT
length: 18
J: TRBJ1-6
V: TRBV28
size: .
D: .

CDR3: CASSIVPGEQYF
DNA: TGTGCCAGTAGTATTGTCCCTGGCGAGCAGTACTTC
length: 12
J: TRBJ2-7
V: TRBV19
size: many
D: .

CDR3: CASSSTNVDSPLHF
DNA: TGTGCCAGCAGCTCCACGAACGTCGATTCACCCCTCCACTTT
length: 14
J: TRBJ1-6
V: TRBV9
size: many
D: .

CDR3: CASSLSTGSYEQYF
DNA: TGTGCCAGCAGTTTGAGTACAGGCTCCTACGAGCAGTACTTC
length: 14
J: TRBJ2-7
V: TRBV12-3/TRBV12-4
size: many
D: .

CDR3: CASSDSPTGYEQYF
DNA: TGTGCCAGCAGCGATAGCCCGACGGGCTACGAGCAGTACTTC
length: 14
J: TRBJ2-7
V: TRBV9
size: many
D: .

CDR3: CASSLLGLGAQETQYF
DNA: TGTGCCAGCAGCTTACTAGGCTTGGGGGCCCAAGAGACCCAGTACTTC
length: 16
J: TRBJ2-5
V: TRBV7-3
size: medium-sized
D: .

CDR3: CASSDSAQGRRDEQFF
DNA: TGTGCCAGCAGTGACTCGGCCCAGGGTAGACGAGATGAGCAGTTCTTC
length: 16
J: TRBJ2-1
V: TRBV6-4
size: many
D: .

CDR3: CASSYSGDGHTDTQYF
DNA: TGTGCCAGCAGTTACTCGGGTGACGGTCACACAGATACGCAGTATTTT
length: 16
J: TRBJ2-3
V: TRBV6-5
size: many
D: .

CDR3: CASSLERRGAEAFF
DNA: TGTGCCAGCAGCTTAGAGCGGAGGGGGGCTGAAGCTTTCTTT
length: 14
J: TRBJ1-1
V: TRBV7-9
size: many
D: .

CDR3: CATSDASGADTQYF
DNA: TGTGCCACCAGTGATGCCTCAGGGGCAGATACGCAGTATTTT
length: 14
J: TRBJ2-3
V: TRBV24-1
size: many
D: .

CDR3: CASSHGTRGANVLTF
DNA: TGTGCCAGCAGCCATGGGACGAGAGGGGCCAACGTCCTGACTTTC
length: 15
J: TRBJ2-6
V: TRBV5-4
size: .
D: .

CDR3: CASSYSTGTGHNEQFF
DNA: TGTGCCAGCAGTTACTCGACGGGGACAGGGCACAATGAGCAGTTCTTC
length: 16
J: TRBJ2-1
V: TRBV6-5
size: many
D: TRBD1

CDR3: CASGPTAQETQYF
DNA: TGTGCCAGCGGGCCGACAGCACAAGAGACCCAGTACTTC
length: 13
J: TRBJ2-5
V: TRBV7-8
size: many
D: .

CDR3: CASRSPEDRDTEAFF
DNA: TGCGCCAGCAGATCCCCCGAGGACAGGGACACTGAAGCTTTCTTT
length: 15
J: TRBJ1-1
V: TRBV5-1
size: many
D: TRBD1

CDR3: CSAPPTGGWNSPLHF
DNA: TGCAGTGCCCCCCCGACAGGGGGCTGGAATTCACCCCTCCACTTT
length: 15
J: TRBJ1-6
V: TRBV20-1
size: many
D: TRBD1

CDR3: CASRPPPGITQYF
DNA: TGTGCCAGCAGGCCCCCCCCGGGGATAACGCAGTATTTT
length: 13
J: TRBJ2-3
V: TRBV6-1
size: many
D: .

CDR3: CASSFFGAPMNTEAFF
DNA: TGTGCCAGCAGTTTCTTTGGGGCCCCAATGAACACTGAAGCTTTCTTT
length: 16
J: TRBJ1-1
V: TRBV12-3/TRBV12-4
size: many
D: .

CDR3: CASSQGLTGGPVYEQFF
DNA: TGTGCCAGCAGCCAAGGGCTGACGGGAGGGCCGGTTTATGAGCAGTTCTTC
length: 17
J: TRBJ2-1
V: TRBV14
size: many
D: TRBD2

CDR3: CASSLPRQGSWTQYF
DNA: TGTGCCAGCAGTTTACCCAGACAGGGTTCCTGGACCCAGTACTTC
length: 15
J: TRBJ2-5
V: TRBV28
size: many
D: TRBD1